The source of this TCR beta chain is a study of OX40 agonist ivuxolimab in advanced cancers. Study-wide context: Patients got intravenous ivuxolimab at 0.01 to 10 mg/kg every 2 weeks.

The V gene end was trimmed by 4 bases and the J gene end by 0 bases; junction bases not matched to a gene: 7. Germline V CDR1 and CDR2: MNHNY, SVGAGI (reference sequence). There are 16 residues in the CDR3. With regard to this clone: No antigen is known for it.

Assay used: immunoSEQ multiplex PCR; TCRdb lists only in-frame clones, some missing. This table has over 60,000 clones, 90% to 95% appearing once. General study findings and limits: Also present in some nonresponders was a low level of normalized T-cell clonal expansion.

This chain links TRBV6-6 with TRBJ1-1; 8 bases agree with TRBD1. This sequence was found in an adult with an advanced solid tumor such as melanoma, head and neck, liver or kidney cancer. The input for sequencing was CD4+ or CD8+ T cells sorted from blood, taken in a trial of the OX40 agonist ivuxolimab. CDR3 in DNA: TGTGCCAGCAGTTCGCCGGGACAGGATCTGAACACTGAAGCTTTCTTT. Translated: CASSSPGQDLNTEAFF.